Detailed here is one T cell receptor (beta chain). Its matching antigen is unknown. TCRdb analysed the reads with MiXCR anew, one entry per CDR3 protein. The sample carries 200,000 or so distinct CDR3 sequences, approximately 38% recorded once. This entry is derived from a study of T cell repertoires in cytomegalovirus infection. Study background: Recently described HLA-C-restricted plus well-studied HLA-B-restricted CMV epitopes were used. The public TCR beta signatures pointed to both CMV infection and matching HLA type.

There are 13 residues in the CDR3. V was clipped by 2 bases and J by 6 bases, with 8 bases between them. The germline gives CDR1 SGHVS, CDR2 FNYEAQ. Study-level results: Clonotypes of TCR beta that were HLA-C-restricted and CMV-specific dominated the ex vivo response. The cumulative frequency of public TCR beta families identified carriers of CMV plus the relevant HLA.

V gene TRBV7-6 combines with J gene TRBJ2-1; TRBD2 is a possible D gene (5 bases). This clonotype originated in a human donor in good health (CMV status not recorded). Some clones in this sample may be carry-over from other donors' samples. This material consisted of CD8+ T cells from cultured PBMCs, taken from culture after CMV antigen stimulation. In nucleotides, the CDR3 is TGTGCCAGCAGCTTATGGCTAGCCAATGAGCAGTTCTTC. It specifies CASSLWLANEQFF.